The 10 T cell receptor beta chains given below trace back to one sample, sequenced in a study of T cell responses to AZD1222 COVID-19 vaccine (dated by TCRdb to the early 2020s). This specimen's time point label, interpreted: baseline before first vaccination. Preparation of the library involved the immunoSEQ multiplex PCR assay. TCRdb obtained this table from immuneACCESS and retained in-frame rearrangements with V and J assigned. These tables miss some clones; where compared with another copy, unresolved V genes account for less than half of the shortfall, and the remainder is unexplained. The sample table lists under 100,000 clones, 80% to 90% of them with a count of one. The ten largest clones capture approximately 8% of the sample. Sample: peripheral blood, taken on day 0 of AZD1222 vaccination. The receptor source for this set is an adult in good health.

The V call is TRBV5-1, the J call TRBJ1-1; D call uncertain. The germline V gene has CDR1 SGHRS and CDR2 YFSETQ. Between the trimmed V and J ends, which lost 0 bases and 1 base, there was a span of 7 bases. The CDR3 has 14 amino acids. CDR3 DNA sequence: TGCGCCAGCAGCTTGGCCTCCGCGAACACTGAAGCTTTCTTT. Protein product: CASSLASANTEAFF.

This clone was recorded many times. The gene calls are TRBV7-2 and TRBJ2-7; TRBD2 aligns across 9 bases. Unmatched junction bases numbered 12, after V lost 5 bases and J lost 1 base. CDR3 length: 17 amino acids. Germline V gene sequence: CDR1 SGHTA, CDR2 FQGNSA. CDR3 DNA: TGTGCCAGCAGCCCATGGCTAGCGGGACCCACTTCCTACGAGCAGTACTTC. Its translation is CASSPWLAGPTSYEQYF.

This clone has only a few counts. The chain joins TRBV28 to TRBJ2-5; D is unresolved. Germline CDR1 reads MDHEN; CDR2 reads SYDVKM. V was shortened by 3 bases and J by 3 bases, with 14 bases between the two germline ends. The CDR3 has 15 residues. CDR3 protein: CASSFVRKQKETQYF. The CDR3 DNA is TGTGCCAGCAGTTTTGTGCGGAAACAAAAAGAGACCCAGTACTTC. The entire variable domain, with the rest obtained from reference TRBV28 and TRBJ2-5, is as follows: DVKVTQSSRYLVKRTGEKVFLECVQDMDHENMFWYRQDPGLGLRLIYFSYDVKMKEKGDIPEGYSVSREKKERFSLILESASTNQTSMYLCASSFVRKQKETQYFGPGTRLLVL.

The chain combines TRBV4-1 with TRBJ2-1; 12 bases align to TRBD2. This CDR3 has 17 amino acids. Per germline, CDR1 MGHRA and CDR2 YSYEKL. The V segment lost 2 bases and the J segment 0 bases; nucleotides outside the gene matches: 2. CDR3 residues: CASSQRTSGNSYNEQFF. The CDR3, as DNA: TGCGCCAGCAGCCAACGGACTAGCGGGAACTCCTACAATGAGCAGTTCTTC.

The chain links TRBV19 to TRBJ1-2; TRBD1 agrees at 7 bases. CDR1 and CDR2 (germline): LNHDA, SQIVND (reference sequence). With 9 bases clipped from V and 7 bases from J, the junction kept 20 bases outside the gene matches. The CDR3 loop spans 16 amino acids. For the CDR3, the DNA is TGTGCCAGCGGCCGGCCCGATAAGACAGGGTCGAGTGGCTACACCTTC. It encodes CASGRPDKTGSSGYTF.

The chain recombines TRBV7-2 with TRBJ2-7; TRBD2 agrees at 13 bases. CDR1 SGHTA and CDR2 FQGNSA come from the germline V gene. Trimming took 5 bases from V and 5 from J; bases not matched to a gene: 3. This CDR3 is 14 amino acids long. In DNA form, the CDR3 reads TGTGCCAGCAGCACAGGACTAGCGGGAGACGAGCAGTACTTC. This translates into CASSTGLAGDEQYF.

The gene calls are TRBV19 and TRBJ2-5; 9 bases are shared with TRBD2. The germline CDR1 and CDR2 sequences are LNHDA and SQIVND (reference sequence). After removal of 1 base from V and 5 bases from J, the junction contained 8 bases not matched to a gene. The CDR3 length is 16 residues. The CDR3 nucleotides read TGTGCCAGTAGTATAGGGTTAGCGGGAGCCCCTGAGACCCAGTACTTC. It translates to CASSIGLAGAPETQYF.

The chain combines TRBV19 with TRBJ2-1; a possible D gene is TRBD2 (6 bases). The CDR3 has 15 amino acids. Germline V gene data show CDR1 as LNHDA and CDR2 as SQIVND (reference sequence). V gave up 5 bases and J gave up 7 bases, with 18 bases separating them. For the CDR3, the DNA is TGTGCCAGTAGTCTGGGACTCCGGATCGGGAATGAGCAGTTCTTC. Translated: CASSLGLRIGNEQFF.

The chain carries TRBV7-9 and TRBJ2-3; D ambiguous. Germline CDR1 reads SEHNR; CDR2 reads FQNEAQ (reference sequence). The CDR3 has 11 amino acids. Trimming removed 5 bases at V and 3 bases at J, with 3 bases between. The CDR3 DNA sequence: TGTGCCAGCAGCCAAACAGATACGCAGTATTTT. Amino acids: CASSQTDTQYF.

V usage is TRBV7-2 and J usage is TRBJ1-1; unclear D gene. Germline V CDR1 and CDR2: SGHTA, FQGNSA. The CDR3 has 14 amino acids. V dropped 3 bases and J dropped 3 bases, with 11 bases sitting between them. CDR3 amino acids: CASSFVPRDTEAFF. The DNA for the CDR3 is TGTGCCAGCAGCTTTGTACCTCGGGACACTGAAGCTTTCTTT.